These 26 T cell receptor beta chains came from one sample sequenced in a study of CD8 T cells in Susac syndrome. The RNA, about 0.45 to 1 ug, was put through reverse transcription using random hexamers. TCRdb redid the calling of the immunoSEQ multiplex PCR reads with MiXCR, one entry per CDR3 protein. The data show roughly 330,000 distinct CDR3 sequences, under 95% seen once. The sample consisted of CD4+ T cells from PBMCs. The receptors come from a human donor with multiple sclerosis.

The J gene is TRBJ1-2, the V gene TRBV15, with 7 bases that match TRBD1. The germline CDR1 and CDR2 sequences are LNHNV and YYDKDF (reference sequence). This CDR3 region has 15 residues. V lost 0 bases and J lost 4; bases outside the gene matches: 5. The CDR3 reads CATSRDLQGGYGYTF. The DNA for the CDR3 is TGTGCCACCAGCAGAGACTTGCAGGGGGGCTATGGCTACACCTTC. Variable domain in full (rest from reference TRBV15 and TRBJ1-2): DAMVIQNPRYQVTQFGKPVTLSCSQTLNHNVMYWYQQKSSQAPKLLFHYYDKDFNNEADTPDNFQSRRPNTSFCFLDIRSPGLGDTAMYLCATSRDLQGGYGYTFGSGTRLTVV.

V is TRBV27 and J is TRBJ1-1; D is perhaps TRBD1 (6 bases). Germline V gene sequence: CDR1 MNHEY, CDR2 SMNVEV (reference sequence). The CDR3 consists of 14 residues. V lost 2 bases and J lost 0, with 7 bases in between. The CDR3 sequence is CASSLPGVNTEAFF. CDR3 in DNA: TGTGCCAGCAGTTTACCAGGGGTGAACACTGAAGCTTTCTTT.

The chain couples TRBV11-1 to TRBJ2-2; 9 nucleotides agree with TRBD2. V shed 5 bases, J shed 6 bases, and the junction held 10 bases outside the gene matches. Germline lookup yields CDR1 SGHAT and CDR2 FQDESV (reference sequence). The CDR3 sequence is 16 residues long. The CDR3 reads CASSPRGAGGAGELFF. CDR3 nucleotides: TGTGCCAGCAGCCCCCGCGGAGCGGGAGGCGCCGGGGAGCTGTTTTTT.

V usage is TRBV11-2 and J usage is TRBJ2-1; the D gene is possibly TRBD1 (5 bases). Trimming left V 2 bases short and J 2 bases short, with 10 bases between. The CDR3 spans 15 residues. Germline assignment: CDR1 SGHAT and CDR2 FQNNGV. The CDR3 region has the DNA TGTGCCAGCAGCTTATATGGGGCGCCCTACAATGAGCAGTTCTTC. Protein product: CASSLYGAPYNEQFF.

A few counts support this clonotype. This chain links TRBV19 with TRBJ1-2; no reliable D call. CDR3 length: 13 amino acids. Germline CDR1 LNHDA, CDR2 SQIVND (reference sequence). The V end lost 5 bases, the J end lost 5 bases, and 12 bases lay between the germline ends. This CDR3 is CASSLGRFYGYTF. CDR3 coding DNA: TGTGCCAGTAGTCTAGGACGCTTTTATGGCTACACCTTC.

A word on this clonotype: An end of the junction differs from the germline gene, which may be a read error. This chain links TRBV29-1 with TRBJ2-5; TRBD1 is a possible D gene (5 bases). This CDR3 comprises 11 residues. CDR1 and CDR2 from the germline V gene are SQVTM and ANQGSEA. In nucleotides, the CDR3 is TGCAGCGTTGACAGGGCCCCTCTGCCAGTCTTC. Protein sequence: CSVDRAPLPVF.

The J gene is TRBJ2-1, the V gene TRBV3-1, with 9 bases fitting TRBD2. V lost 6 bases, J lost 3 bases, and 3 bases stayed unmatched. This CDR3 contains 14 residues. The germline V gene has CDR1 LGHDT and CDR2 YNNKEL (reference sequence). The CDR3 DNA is TGTGCCAGCAGTCAGCGGGGGGTCTACAATGAGCAGTTCTTC. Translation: CASSQRGVYNEQFF.

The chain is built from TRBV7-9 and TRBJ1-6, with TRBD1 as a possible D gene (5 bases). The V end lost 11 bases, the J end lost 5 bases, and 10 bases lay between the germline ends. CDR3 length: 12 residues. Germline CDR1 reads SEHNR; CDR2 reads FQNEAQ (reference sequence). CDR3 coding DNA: TGTGCCGCGGGACGTCATAATTCACCCCTCCACTTT. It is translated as CAAGRHNSPLHF.

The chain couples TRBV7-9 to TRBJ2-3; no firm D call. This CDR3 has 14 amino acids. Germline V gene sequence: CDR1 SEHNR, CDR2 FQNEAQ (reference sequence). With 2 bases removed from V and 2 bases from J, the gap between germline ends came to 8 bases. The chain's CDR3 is CASSLSSATDTQYF. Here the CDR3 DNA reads TGTGCCAGCAGCTTAAGTTCGGCCACAGATACGCAGTATTTT.

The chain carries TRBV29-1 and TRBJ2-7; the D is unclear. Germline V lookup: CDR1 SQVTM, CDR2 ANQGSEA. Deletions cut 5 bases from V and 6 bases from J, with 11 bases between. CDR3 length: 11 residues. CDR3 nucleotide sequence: TGCAGCGTTTACAGAACCGGCGAGCAGTACTTC. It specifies CSVYRTGEQYF.

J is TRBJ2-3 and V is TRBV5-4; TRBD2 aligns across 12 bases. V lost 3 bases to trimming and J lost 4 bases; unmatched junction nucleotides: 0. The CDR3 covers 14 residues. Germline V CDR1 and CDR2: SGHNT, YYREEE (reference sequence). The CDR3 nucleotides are TGTGCCAGCAGCTCTAGCGGGGGGGCAGATACGCAGTATTTT. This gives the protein CASSSSGGADTQYF.

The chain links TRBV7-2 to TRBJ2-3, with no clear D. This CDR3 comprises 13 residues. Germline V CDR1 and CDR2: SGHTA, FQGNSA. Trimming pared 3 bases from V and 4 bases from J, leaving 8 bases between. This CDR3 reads CASSLGRPDTQYF. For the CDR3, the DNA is TGTGCCAGCAGCTTGGGTAGGCCAGATACGCAGTATTTT. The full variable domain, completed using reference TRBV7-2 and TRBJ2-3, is GAGVSQSPSNKVTEKGKDVELRCDPISGHTALYWYRQSLGQGLEFLIYFQGNSAPDKSGLPSDRFSAERTGGSVSTLTIQRTQQEDSAVYLCASSLGRPDTQYFGPGTRLTVL.

In DNA, the CDR3 is TGCAGCGTTGGTCCCTCCTACGAGCAGTACTTC. It is translated as CSVGPSYEQYF. The chain joins TRBV29-1 to TRBJ2-7; D not certain. Between the trimmed V and J ends, which lost 4 bases and 0 bases, there was a span of 4 bases. The germline gives CDR1 SQVTM, CDR2 ANQGSEA. The length of the CDR3 is 11 residues.

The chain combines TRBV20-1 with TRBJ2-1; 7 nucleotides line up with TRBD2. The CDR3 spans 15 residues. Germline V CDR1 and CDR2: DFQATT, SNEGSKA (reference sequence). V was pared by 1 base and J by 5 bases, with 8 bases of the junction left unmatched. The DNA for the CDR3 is TGCAGTGCTAGAGGGGGCGGGAGCCGCGACAATGAGCAGTTCTTC. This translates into CSARGGGSRDNEQFF.

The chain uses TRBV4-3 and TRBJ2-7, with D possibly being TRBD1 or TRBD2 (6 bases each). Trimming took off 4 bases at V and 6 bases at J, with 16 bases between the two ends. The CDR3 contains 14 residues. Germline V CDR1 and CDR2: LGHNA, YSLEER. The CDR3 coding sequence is TGCGCCAGCAGCCCAGGGACTTCCAGGGGCGAGCAGTACTTC. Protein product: CASSPGTSRGEQYF.

CDR3 nucleotide sequence: TGTGCCAGCAGCTCCAGCGGGGGGAAGGAGACCCAGTACTTC. This codes for CASSSSGGKETQYF. The rearrangement joins TRBV13 to TRBJ2-5; the match to TRBD2 covers 9 bases. The CDR3 is 14 residues long. Germline V gene data show CDR1 as PRHDT and CDR2 as FYEKMQ (reference sequence). J lost 5 bases, V lost 4 bases, and 5 bases had no gene match.

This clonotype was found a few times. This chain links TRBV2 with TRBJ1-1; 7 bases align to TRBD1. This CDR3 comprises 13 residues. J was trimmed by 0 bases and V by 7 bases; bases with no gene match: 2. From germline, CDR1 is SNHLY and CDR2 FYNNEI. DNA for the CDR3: TGTGCCAGCACCGGGACAGTGAACACTGAAGCTTTCTTT. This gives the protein CASTGTVNTEAFF.

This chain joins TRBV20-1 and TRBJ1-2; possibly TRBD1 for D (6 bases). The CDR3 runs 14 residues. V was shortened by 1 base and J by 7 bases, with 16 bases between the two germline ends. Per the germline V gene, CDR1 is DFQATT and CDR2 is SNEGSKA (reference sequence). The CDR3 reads CSARGRGGLGGYTF. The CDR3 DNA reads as TGCAGTGCTAGAGGCCGGGGGGGCTTGGGTGGCTACACCTTC.

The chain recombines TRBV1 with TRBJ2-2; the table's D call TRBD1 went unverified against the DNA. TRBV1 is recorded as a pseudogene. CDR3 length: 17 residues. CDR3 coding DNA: TGCACCAGCAGCCAAGCCCTGGGGTACCCTAGCACCGGGGAGCTGTTTTTT. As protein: CTSSQALGYPSTGELFF.

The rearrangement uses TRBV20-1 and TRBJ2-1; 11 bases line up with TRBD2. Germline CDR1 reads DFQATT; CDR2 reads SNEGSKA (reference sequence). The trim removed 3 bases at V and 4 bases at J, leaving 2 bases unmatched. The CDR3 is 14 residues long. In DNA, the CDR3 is TGCAGTGCTAGGGGACTAGCGGTATACAATGAGCAGTTCTTC. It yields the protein CSARGLAVYNEQFF.

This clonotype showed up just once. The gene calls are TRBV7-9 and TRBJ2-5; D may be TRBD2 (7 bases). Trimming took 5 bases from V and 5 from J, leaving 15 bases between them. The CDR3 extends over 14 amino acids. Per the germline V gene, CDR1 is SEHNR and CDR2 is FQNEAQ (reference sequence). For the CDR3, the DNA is TGTGCCAGCAGCCCGCTGGGGGGGCGGGAGACCCAGTACTTC. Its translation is CASSPLGGRETQYF.

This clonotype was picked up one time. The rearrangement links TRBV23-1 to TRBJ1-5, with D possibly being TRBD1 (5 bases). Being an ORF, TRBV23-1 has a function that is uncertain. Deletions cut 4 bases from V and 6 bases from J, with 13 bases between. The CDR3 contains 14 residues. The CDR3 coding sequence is TGCGCCAGCAGTCCCAGGGTGGGCGGTCAGCCCCAGCATTTT. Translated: CASSPRVGGQPQHF.

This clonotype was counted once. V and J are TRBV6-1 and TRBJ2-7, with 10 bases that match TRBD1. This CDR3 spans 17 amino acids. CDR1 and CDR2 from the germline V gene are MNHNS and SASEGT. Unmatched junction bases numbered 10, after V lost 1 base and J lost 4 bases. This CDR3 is CASSEETGGINLYEQYF. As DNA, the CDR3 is TGTGCCAGCAGTGAAGAGACAGGGGGCATAAACTTATACGAGCAGTACTTC.

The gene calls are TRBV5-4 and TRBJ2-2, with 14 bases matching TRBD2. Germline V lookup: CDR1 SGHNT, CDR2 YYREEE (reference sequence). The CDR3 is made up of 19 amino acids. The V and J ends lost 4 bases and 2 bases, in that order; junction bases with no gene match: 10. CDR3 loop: CASSNPGTSGGQNTGELFF. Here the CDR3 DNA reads TGTGCCAGCAGCAATCCCGGGACTAGCGGGGGACAAAACACCGGGGAGCTGTTTTTT.

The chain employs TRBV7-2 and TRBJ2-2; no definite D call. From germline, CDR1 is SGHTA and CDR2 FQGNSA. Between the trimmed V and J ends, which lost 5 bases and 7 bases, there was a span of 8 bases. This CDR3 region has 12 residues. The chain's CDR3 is CASSPYIGELFF. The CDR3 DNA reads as TGTGCCAGCAGCCCCTATATCGGGGAGCTGTTTTTT. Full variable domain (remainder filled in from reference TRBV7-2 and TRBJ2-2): GAGVSQSPSNKVTEKGKDVELRCDPISGHTALYWYRQSLGQGLEFLIYFQGNSAPDKSGLPSDRFSAERTGGSVSTLTIQRTQQEDSAVYLCASSPYIGELFFGEGSRLTVL.

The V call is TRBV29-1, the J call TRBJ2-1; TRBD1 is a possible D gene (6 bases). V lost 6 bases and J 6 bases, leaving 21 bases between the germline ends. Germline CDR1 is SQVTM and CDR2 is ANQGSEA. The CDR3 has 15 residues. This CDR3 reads CSVQLPVTGFNEQFF. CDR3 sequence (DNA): TGCAGCGTCCAACTTCCGGTGACAGGCTTCAATGAGCAGTTCTTC.